This T cell receptor (beta chain) comes out of a study of PD-1 blockade in classical Hodgkin lymphoma. This clone has just a few counts. Trimming cost V 0 bases and J 6 bases, with 9 bases left between them. This CDR3 contains 13 residues. The V gene's germline CDR1 is MGHRA and CDR2 YSYEKL. Repertoires were generated with immunoSEQ multiplex PCR, while TCRdb's copy carries only in-frame clones and drops some. The sample lists roughly 42,000 clones; 55% to 70% were seen once. Stated time point: cycle 4 day 1 (C4D1), after more than five weeks of nivolumab. Patients all relapsed after autologous stem cell transplantation, and there was variation in brentuximab vedotin exposure.

The TCR was taken from a human donor with classical Hodgkin lymphoma. Source: peripheral blood mononuclear cells (PBMCs), taken before the fourth cycle of nivolumab. The chain is built from TRBV4-1 and TRBJ2-7; D remains unclear. The CDR3 region has the DNA TGCGCCAGCAGCCAAGATCTTGGTGCCGAGCAGTACTTC. It specifies CASSQDLGAEQYF.